This TCR beta chain was identified in a study of T cell changes during pregnancy in multiple sclerosis. Measured with immunoSEQ multiplex PCR; TCRdb has only the in-frame clones, and not every one. Altogether around 50,000 clones are present, 80% to 95% being singletons, with the ten largest covering roughly 0.61%. V gave up 10 bases and J gave up 4 bases, with 15 bases separating them. CDR1 is ENHRY, CDR2 SYGVKD, per germline. The CDR3 is made up of 13 amino acids. The TCR comes from a female donor in good health, enrolled as a control in a pregnancy study. This chain connects TRBV10-3 to TRBJ2-3, with D perhaps matching TRBD2 (5 bases). Here the sequenced sample was CD4+ T cells from peripheral blood mononuclear cells, taken after pregnancy. The DNA for the CDR3 is TGTGCCACTCTGTCCCCGGAGGCAGATACGCAGTATTTT. Protein: CATLSPEADTQYF.